The 25 T cell receptor beta chains given below trace back to one sample, sequenced in a study of T-cell memory formation after mild COVID-19. TCRdb re-called the 5' RACE reads with MiXCR, one entry per CDR3 protein. The sample yields 250,000 to 300,000 distinct CDR3 sequences, roughly 17% seen once. The sample taken for sequencing was PBMCs or a T cell subset sorted from them (not recorded which). These TCRs come from a man aged 18 to 30 who had mild COVID-19 (a few samples of this study predate the infection). Cell type and time point are not known.

The chain couples TRBV6-2 or TRBV6-3 to TRBJ2-3; 9 bases align to TRBD2. With 6 bases clipped from V and 1 base from J, the junction kept 5 bases outside the gene matches. This CDR3 region has 15 residues. Germline CDR1 MNHEY, CDR2 SVGEGT. CDR3 sequence reads: CASSQSSGGTDTQYF. The CDR3 DNA sequence: TGTGCCAGCAGCCAATCTAGCGGGGGCACAGATACGCAGTATTTT.

This clonotype showed up just a few times. The rearrangement uses TRBV4-2 and TRBJ2-1, with D perhaps matching TRBD2 (6 bases). CDR1 and CDR2 (germline): LGHNA, YNFKEQ. Trimming left V 1 base short and J 14 bases short, with 9 bases between. The CDR3 has 11 residues. Written as DNA, the CDR3 is TGTGCCAGCAGCCAAGGGGACTCCGAGTTCTTC. Translating gives CASSQGDSEFF.

This clonotype was found a few times. The rearrangement links TRBV11-2 to TRBJ1-5; D may be TRBD1 (5 bases). Trimming shortened V by 6 bases and J by 7 bases, and 13 bases separated the two germline ends. The CDR3 loop spans 13 amino acids. Germline V lookup: CDR1 SGHAT, CDR2 FQNNGV. The CDR3: CASSLGPFQPQHF. CDR3 coding DNA: TGTGCCAGCAGTCTGGGACCTTTCCAGCCCCAGCATTTT.

The chain joins TRBV7-3 to TRBJ2-3; 9 positions match TRBD2. V was clipped by 3 bases and J by 2 bases; unmatched bases: 6. The CDR3 has 16 amino acids. The germline gives CDR1 SGHTA, CDR2 FQGTGA. The CDR3 region is CASSLVPSGVTDTQYF. The CDR3 DNA reads TGTGCCAGCAGCTTGGTCCCTAGCGGGGTCACAGATACGCAGTATTTT. The full variable domain, its missing parts supplied by reference TRBV7-3 and TRBJ2-3, is GAGVSQTPSNKVTEKGKYVELRCDPISGHTALYWYRQSLGQGPEFLIYFQGTGAADDSGLPNDRFFAVRPEGSVSTLKIQRTERGDSAVYLCASSLVPSGVTDTQYFGPGTRLTVL.

This clonotype was seen more than once but under ten times. J is TRBJ2-5 and V is TRBV5-1, with 9 nucleotides matching TRBD2. Germline CDR1 SGHRS, CDR2 YFSETQ. CDR3 length: 14 amino acids. Germline trimming cut 0 bases from V and 5 bases from J; bases unmatched to any gene: 2. The CDR3 DNA reads TGCGCCAGCAGCTTGGCTAGCGGGGTTGAGACCCAGTACTTC. Translating it yields CASSLASGVETQYF.

The V call is TRBV20-1, the J call TRBJ1-1; D unresolved. Germline V gives CDR1 DFQATT, CDR2 SNEGSKA (reference sequence). The V end was cut by 3 bases, the J end by 1 base, with 12 bases between. This CDR3 has 14 amino acids. The CDR3 region has the DNA TGCAGTGCTAGCCGCGGTCCGCCGAACACTGAAGCTTTCTTT. Residues: CSASRGPPNTEAFF.

V is TRBV5-4 and J is TRBJ2-4, with 8 bases aligning to TRBD1. The germline gives CDR1 SGHNT, CDR2 YYREEE (reference sequence). Germline trimming cut 4 bases from V and 1 base from J; bases unmatched to any gene: 10. CDR3 length: 17 residues. The CDR3 is CASSRGAGGAAKNIQYF. Written as DNA, the CDR3 is TGTGCCAGCAGCAGGGGGGCAGGGGGCGCGGCCAAAAACATTCAGTACTTC.

About this clonotype itself: A junction boundary mismatches the germline segment, possibly from a read error. The chain links TRBV7-6 to TRBJ1-5; TRBD1 is a possible D gene (6 bases). The CDR3 extends over 15 amino acids. Germline CDR1 and CDR2: SGHVS and FNYEAQ. In DNA, the CDR3 is TGTGCCAGCAGCCCCCGCCCGGGGGCAAATCAGCACCAGCATTTT. Encoded protein: CASSPRPGANQHQHF.

This clonotype came up many times. The rearrangement joins TRBV6-5 to TRBJ1-1, with 7 bases identical to TRBD1. Germline V gene data show CDR1 as MNHEY and CDR2 as SVGAGI. Losses at the gene ends were 6 bases for V and 6 bases for J; bases not matched to a gene: 7. This CDR3 is 13 amino acids long. This CDR3 reads CASRTGIPPEAFF. Here the CDR3 DNA reads TGTGCCAGCAGGACAGGGATCCCTCCTGAAGCTTTCTTT.

This rearrangement joins TRBV20-1 to TRBJ2-7; no definite D call. CDR1 and CDR2 (germline): DFQATT, SNEGSKA (reference sequence). V lost 3 bases to trimming and J lost 1 base, with 4 bases between them. This CDR3 region has 11 residues. The CDR3 region is CSASESYEQYF. CDR3 bases: TGCAGTGCTAGCGAGTCCTACGAGCAGTACTTC.

The sample holds many counts of this clonotype. The chain joins TRBV24-1 to TRBJ1-3; D is unclear. Germline CDR1 and CDR2: KGHDR and SFDVKD. The CDR3 consists of 16 residues. V lost 0 bases to trimming and J lost 2 bases, with 10 bases between them. The CDR3 nucleotides read TGTGCCACCAGTGATTTGGCAGAACCTCCTGGAAACACCATATATTTT. It translates to CATSDLAEPPGNTIYF.

This clonotype was found once. This sequence joins TRBV7-2 and TRBJ1-2; D ambiguous. Germline V gene data show CDR1 as SGHTA and CDR2 as FQGNSA. Trimming removed 5 bases at V and 5 bases at J, with 12 bases between. CDR3 length: 13 amino acids. CDR3: CASSPSRVYGYTF. DNA of the CDR3: TGTGCCAGCAGCCCCAGCAGAGTATATGGCTACACCTTC.

This clonotype showed up just a few times. J is TRBJ1-1 and V is TRBV12-3 or TRBV12-4; unclear D gene. Deletions cut 6 bases from V and 5 bases from J, with 13 bases between. The CDR3 has 13 amino acids. The CDR3 coding sequence is TGTGCCAGCAGACCGACACGAATAACTGAAGCTTTCTTT. Encoded protein: CASRPTRITEAFF.

This clonotype was counted between two and nine times. CDR3 in amino acids: CASSYSRVLNEQFF. In DNA form, the CDR3 reads TGTGCCAGCAGTTACTCGAGGGTGCTCAATGAGCAGTTCTTC. The genes are TRBV6-5 and TRBJ2-1; D is perhaps TRBD2 (5 bases). This CDR3 has 14 amino acids. V was clipped by 0 bases and J by 6 bases, with 9 bases between them. Germline V gene lookup returns CDR1 MNHEY and CDR2 SVGAGI.

This chain connects TRBV7-2 to TRBJ2-1; D is perhaps TRBD2 (5 bases). The V end was cut by 1 base, the J end by 10 bases, with 14 bases between. Germline CDR1 is SGHTA and CDR2 is FQGNSA. This CDR3 contains 14 residues. In DNA form, the CDR3 reads TGTGCCAGCAGCTTAGTTTCTAGCCTCGAGGAGCAGTTCTTC. As protein: CASSLVSSLEEQFF.

Comment on this clonotype: Compared with germline, one end of the junction differs, possibly owing to a read error. This chain joins TRBV4-2 and TRBJ1-1; 7 nucleotides match TRBD1. The CDR3 length is 15 residues. From germline, CDR1 is LGHNA and CDR2 YNFKEQ. CDR3 region: CASTQRRDRNTEAFF. DNA of the CDR3: TGTGCCAGCACCCAACGCAGGGACAGAAACACTGAAGCTTTCTTT.

This clonotype was counted a few times. The rearrangement links TRBV29-1 to TRBJ1-2; D gene uncertain. Germline CDR1 SQVTM, CDR2 ANQGSEA. This CDR3 has 12 amino acids. Trimming stripped 4 bases from V and 8 bases from J, with 14 bases between. In DNA, the CDR3 is TGCAGCGTTGCAGAAGGCCGTCGGGGCTACACCTTC. This codes for CSVAEGRRGYTF.

This clonotype occurred a few times. Compared with germline, one end of the junction differs, possibly owing to a read error. The rearrangement uses TRBV7-7 and TRBJ2-5; 8 bases line up with TRBD1. This CDR3 comprises 15 residues. From germline, CDR1 is SSHAT and CDR2 FNYEAQ (reference sequence). The CDR3 bases are TGTGCTAGCAGCTTAGTGACAGGGGAGCAAGAGACCCAGTACTTC. It encodes CASSLVTGEQETQYF. Full variable domain (remainder filled in from reference TRBV7-7 and TRBJ2-5): GAGVSQSPRYKVTKRGQDVTLRCDPISSHATLYWYQQALGQGPEFLTYFNYEAQPDKSGLPSDRFSAERPEGSISTLTIQRTEQRDSAMYRCASSLVTGEQETQYFGPGTRLLVL.

The V call is TRBV10-1, the J call TRBJ2-3; tentatively, D is TRBD1 (5 bases). The CDR3 loop spans 13 amino acids. Germline V gives CDR1 WNHNN, CDR2 SYGVQD (reference sequence). V lost 2 bases, J lost 8 bases, and 11 bases lay in between. DNA for the CDR3: TGCGCCAGCAGTGAGGTTTTGCAGGGTACGCAGTATTTT. Protein: CASSEVLQGTQYF.

This clonotype came up a few times. This chain joins TRBV7-9 and TRBJ2-2; 7 positions match TRBD2. This CDR3 has 15 amino acids. CDR1 is SEHNR and CDR2 is FQNEAQ in the germline V gene (reference sequence). The ends lost 6 bases at V and 7 bases at J; junction bases unmatched: 11. For the CDR3, the DNA is TGTGCCAGCAGTGGGAGAGCGGGGTTAATCGGGGAGCTGTTTTTT. Protein product: CASSGRAGLIGELFF.

This clonotype showed up many times. The chain couples TRBV4-1 to TRBJ2-3; possibly TRBD1 or TRBD2 for D (5 bases each). Trimming removed 0 bases at V and 0 bases at J, with 10 bases between. Germline V gene data show CDR1 as MGHRA and CDR2 as YSYEKL. The CDR3 is 16 amino acids. CDR3 sequence: CASSQEGTPSTDTQYF. In DNA, the CDR3 is TGCGCCAGCAGCCAAGAGGGGACCCCTAGCACAGATACGCAGTATTTT.

This clonotype has at least ten counts. The chain employs TRBV5-1 and TRBJ2-7; a weak D match, TRBD1 (5 bases). CDR1 and CDR2 from the germline V gene are SGHRS and YFSETQ. Trimming pared 2 bases from V and 0 bases from J, leaving 6 bases between. This CDR3 comprises 13 residues. The CDR3 nucleotides are TGCGCCAGCAGCTTTGGGGCCTCCTACGAGCAGTACGTC. This gives the protein CASSFGASYEQYV.

This clonotype was observed a handful of times. This chain connects TRBV27 to TRBJ2-7; D ambiguous. CDR3 length: 10 residues. V was trimmed by 8 bases and J by 3 bases, leaving 5 bases between them. CDR1 is MNHEY and CDR2 is SMNVEV in the germline V gene (reference sequence). This CDR3 is CASGYYEQYF. CDR3 bases: TGTGCCAGCGGATACTACGAGCAGTACTTC.

The chain is built from TRBV24-1 and TRBJ2-3; D ambiguous. CDR1 and CDR2 (germline): KGHDR, SFDVKD. Trimming removed 3 bases at V and 2 bases at J, with 5 bases between. The CDR3 is 13 residues long. This CDR3 reads CATSDENTDTQYF. CDR3 DNA: TGTGCCACCAGTGATGAGAACACAGATACGCAGTATTTT.

This clonotype was detected a few times. The chain employs TRBV7-2 and TRBJ2-3, with D possibly being TRBD1 or TRBD2 (5 bases each). Germline lookup yields CDR1 SGHTA and CDR2 FQGNSA. V was trimmed by 3 bases and J by 0 bases, leaving 13 bases between them. This CDR3 region has 16 residues. In DNA form, the CDR3 reads TGTGCCAGCAGCTTGCCCCGGGGCCCTAGCACAGATACGCAGTATTTT. It translates to CASSLPRGPSTDTQYF.